The rows below give T cell receptor beta chains drawn from one sample of a study of blood T cells in healthy people across ages. TCRdb analysed the 5' RACE reads with MiXCR anew, one entry per CDR3 protein. The table has fewer than 750,000 distinct CDR3 sequences, 52% seen once; the top ten hold roughly 13%. The sequenced material came from blood. The receptors here all came from an elderly woman in good health. The CDR3 runs from the conserved cysteine through the conserved F or W. The D gene is left open where the match is weak. Some rows mark clone size as missing; the rest say once, few, many or name a class of expanded clone.

CDR3 length: 16
D gene: TRBD2
J gene: TRBJ2-1
clone size: -
V gene: TRBV29-1
CDR3 protein: CSVENPSRTSVKQQFF
CDR3 DNA: TGCAGCGTTGAAAACCCTTCCCGGACTAGCGTGAAACAGCAGTTCTTC

CDR3 length: 15
D gene: TRBD2
J gene: TRBJ2-1
clone size: many
V gene: TRBV14
CDR3 protein: CASSQLGGSYNEQFF
CDR3 DNA: TGTGCCAGCAGCCAACTGGGGGGGTCCTACAATGAGCAGTTCTTC

CDR3 length: 18
D gene: -
J gene: TRBJ2-1
clone size: many
V gene: TRBV21-1
CDR3 protein: CASSKRGRDSEGDNEQFF
CDR3 DNA: TGTGCCAGCAGCAAACGGGGCCGGGACTCCGAGGGCGACAATGAGCAGTTCTTC

CDR3 length: 16
D gene: -
J gene: TRBJ1-6
clone size: -
V gene: TRBV6-4
CDR3 protein: CASSPPPVLANSPLHF
CDR3 DNA: TGTGCCAGCAGCCCACCCCCGGTCCTAGCTAATTCACCCCTCCACTTT

CDR3 length: 13
D gene: TRBD2
J gene: TRBJ2-2
clone size: -
V gene: TRBV4-1
CDR3 protein: CASSQEGGRELFF
CDR3 DNA: TGCGCCAGCAGCCAAGAGGGGGGGAGGGAGCTGTTTTTT

CDR3 length: 17
D gene: TRBD2
J gene: TRBJ2-1
clone size: -
V gene: TRBV14
CDR3 protein: CANSPQGSGRTYNEQFF
CDR3 DNA: TGTGCCAACAGCCCCCAGGGTAGCGGGAGGACCTACAATGAGCAGTTCTTC

CDR3 length: 11
D gene: -
J gene: TRBJ1-2
clone size: -
V gene: TRBV12-3/TRBV12-4
CDR3 protein: CASNGNYGYTF
CDR3 DNA: TGTGCCAGCAACGGCAACTATGGCTACACCTTC

CDR3 length: 16
D gene: -
J gene: TRBJ2-3
clone size: many
V gene: TRBV3-1
CDR3 protein: CASSQEEYTSTDTQYF
CDR3 DNA: TGTGCCAGCAGCCAAGAGGAGTACACTAGCACAGATACGCAGTATTTT

CDR3 length: 18
D gene: TRBD1
J gene: TRBJ2-1
clone size: many
V gene: TRBV27
CDR3 protein: CASSFPSTGGGNHNEQFF
CDR3 DNA: TGTGCCAGCAGTTTCCCTTCGACAGGGGGAGGTAATCACAATGAGCAGTTCTTC

CDR3 length: 16
D gene: -
J gene: TRBJ1-4
clone size: -
V gene: TRBV6-6
CDR3 protein: CASSYSTGTTNEKLFF
CDR3 DNA: TGTGCCAGCAGTTACTCTACAGGAACAACTAATGAAAAACTGTTTTTT

CDR3 length: 16
D gene: -
J gene: TRBJ2-1
clone size: -
V gene: TRBV27
CDR3 protein: CASSSHPGRLANEQFF
CDR3 DNA: TGTGCCAGCAGTTCGCATCCGGGACGGCTGGCGAATGAGCAGTTCTTC

CDR3 length: 12
D gene: -
J gene: TRBJ1-2
clone size: -
V gene: TRBV6-2/TRBV6-3
CDR3 protein: CASRHRDKGYTF
CDR3 DNA: TGTGCCAGCAGACACAGGGATAAAGGCTACACCTTC

CDR3 length: 16
D gene: TRBD1
J gene: TRBJ2-2
clone size: few
V gene: TRBV6-5
CDR3 protein: CASSSLGQGWVGELFF
CDR3 DNA: TGTGCCAGCAGTTCCCTAGGACAGGGCTGGGTCGGGGAGCTGTTTTTT

CDR3 length: 16
D gene: TRBD2
J gene: TRBJ2-1
clone size: -
V gene: TRBV9
CDR3 protein: CASSVGPGLAGNEQFF
CDR3 DNA: TGTGCCAGTAGCGTAGGTCCGGGACTAGCGGGAAATGAGCAGTTCTTC

CDR3 length: 13
D gene: -
J gene: TRBJ1-2
clone size: -
V gene: TRBV7-2
CDR3 protein: CASSSWGQSSYTF
CDR3 DNA: TGTGCCAGCAGCTCCTGGGGGCAGTCGAGCTACACCTTC

CDR3 length: 16
D gene: -
J gene: TRBJ2-1
clone size: many
V gene: TRBV9
CDR3 protein: CASSPSEGGPVSEQFF
CDR3 DNA: TGTGCCAGCAGTCCTAGTGAGGGGGGGCCAGTGTCTGAGCAGTTCTTC

CDR3 length: 16
D gene: -
J gene: TRBJ2-7
clone size: once
V gene: TRBV5-1
CDR3 protein: CASSLAWGRQNYEQYF
CDR3 DNA: TGCGCCAGCAGCTTGGCCTGGGGCCGCCAAAACTACGAGCAGTACTTC

CDR3 length: 13
D gene: -
J gene: TRBJ2-5
clone size: once
V gene: TRBV29-1
CDR3 protein: CSVEGDLEETQYF
CDR3 DNA: TGCAGCGTTGAGGGAGACTTAGAAGAGACCCAGTACTTC

CDR3 length: 15
D gene: -
J gene: TRBJ1-5
clone size: -
V gene: TRBV24-1
CDR3 protein: CATSEIRQEGQLQHF
CDR3 DNA: TGTGCCACCAGTGAAATACGACAGGAAGGGCAGCTCCAGCATTTT

CDR3 length: 14
D gene: -
J gene: TRBJ1-6
clone size: -
V gene: TRBV15
CDR3 protein: CATSREHGNSPLHF
CDR3 DNA: TGTGCCACCAGCAGAGAGCACGGCAATTCACCCCTCCACTTT